Listed below are T cell receptor beta chains from one sample, sequenced in a study of T-cell reconstitution after alpha-beta-depleted transplantation in children. TCRdb passed the PCR reads through MiXCR, listing each CDR3 protein once. This sample yields around 700,000 distinct CDR3 sequences, of which about an eighth are seen a single time; roughly 0.84% belongs to the top ten. This material consisted of PBMCs, taken before TCRalphabeta/CD19-depleted stem cell transplant. The receptors stem from a girl aged 2 to 9 with congenital amegakaryocytic thrombocytopenia, due to receive a stem cell transplant. The conserved cysteine and the conserved F or W are not part of the CDR3 here.

V: TRBV5-1
CDR3: ASSLAGFEQY

V: TRBV29-1
CDR3: SVEVGGTGANVLT

V: TRBV5-1
CDR3: ASTRFGSYNEQF

V: TRBV20-1
CDR3: SARGGLAGSNRETQY

V: TRBV29-1
CDR3: SVSGSEDQPQH

V: TRBV7-8
CDR3: ASSLEGPPSSYNSPLH

V: TRBV7-6
CDR3: ASSLSLATEAF

V: TRBV12-3/TRBV12-4
CDR3: ASSRSTSGNEQF

V: TRBV7-6
CDR3: ASSGLGGGEQF

V: TRBV18
CDR3: ASSMGDGIYEQY

V: TRBV27
CDR3: ASSPGTGVLYYGYT

V: TRBV2
CDR3: ACQFGDSGKLF

V: TRBV19
CDR3: ASSIVLQEAQY

V: TRBV3-1
CDR3: ASSRADPEQF

V: TRBV3-1
CDR3: ASSHGTSGRAGELF

V: TRBV6-1
CDR3: ASSEPGFETQY

V: TRBV6-5
CDR3: ASSSRTSSYEQY

V: TRBV7-9
CDR3: ASSTWTSGFSYEQY

V: TRBV5-5
CDR3: ASSFATGATNEKLF

V: TRBV3-1
CDR3: ASSQEFRGSYGYT

V: TRBV12-3/TRBV12-4
CDR3: ASSLSGPGELF

V: TRBV5-1
CDR3: ASSLVEGLRNEQF

V: TRBV20-1
CDR3: SARPLAGPYNEQF

V: TRBV5-1
CDR3: ASSLDRPSTDTQY

V: TRBV20-1
CDR3: SARDWRETLF

V: TRBV10-3
CDR3: ATLSDTQY

V: TRBV5-1
CDR3: ASTSSYPGTNRANEQF

V: TRBV6-1
CDR3: ASSVVHPLH

V: TRBV10-2
CDR3: ATNPKEGENIQY

V: TRBV5-4
CDR3: ASSLELGNHQETQY

V: TRBV5-1
CDR3: ASSPYIDYEQY

V: TRBV7-2
CDR3: ASSLVGVNQPQH

V: TRBV29-1
CDR3: SAQPGSGTGELF

V: TRBV20-1
CDR3: SARGELGTSYEQY

V: TRBV10-3
CDR3: AINLSSREEVTDTQY

V: TRBV12-3/TRBV12-4
CDR3: ASRVGTVNTGELF

V: TRBV27
CDR3: ASRFLTVGSGFNSPLH

V: TRBV5-1
CDR3: ASSRTIEQGGSYEQY

V: TRBV20-1
CDR3: SAPHSGRPTDTQY

V: TRBV30
CDR3: AWSDPGRYEKLF

V: TRBV20-1
CDR3: SASRGPNSPLH

V: TRBV28
CDR3: ASSTEGPLNEQF

V: TRBV5-1
CDR3: ASSGGLAGVPNEQF

V: TRBV11-2
CDR3: ASSLVGSAEGYT

V: TRBV10-3
CDR3: AISDSAGEDEQY

V: TRBV20-1
CDR3: SAREMGQPYSYEQY

V: TRBV12-3/TRBV12-4
CDR3: ASSTRTSGNPGEQY

V: TRBV15
CDR3: ATSPSPFREGYNEQF

V: TRBV12-3/TRBV12-4
CDR3: ASFGGRGNQPQH

V: TRBV7-2
CDR3: ASSRMTGGEQY

V: TRBV10-3
CDR3: AISESTYEQY